This entry lists 15 T cell receptor beta chains sequenced from one sample in a study of CD8 T cells in ankylosing spondylitis. TCRdb ran MiXCR on the 5' RACE reads and lists one entry per CDR3 protein. Of 200,000 or so distinct CDR3 sequences listed, 13% are singletons. Sample: blood, either unsorted or a sorted T cell fraction (not recorded which). Receptors originate from a female donor with ankylosing spondylitis or in good health (not recorded which).

The rearrangement joins TRBV7-2 to TRBJ1-1, with D perhaps TRBD1 (5 bases). Germline V gene data show CDR1 as SGHTA and CDR2 as FQGNSA. CDR3 size: 13 residues. Trimming left V 4 bases short and J 1 base short, with 7 bases between. The CDR3 region is CASSSRANTEAFF. The DNA of the CDR3 is TGTGCCAGCAGCTCCAGGGCGAACACTGAAGCTTTCTTT.

This clonotype appeared many times. The chain has TRBV4-3 and TRBJ2-3, with 7 bases lining up with TRBD2. Germline-derived CDR1 and CDR2 are LGHNA and YSLEER. The length of the CDR3 is 13 residues. V lost 2 bases, J lost 7 bases, and 3 bases stayed unmatched. CDR3: CASSQSGTNTQYF. The CDR3 DNA reads as TGCGCCAGCAGCCAATCCGGGACTAATACGCAGTATTTT.

There are many counts of this clonotype. This rearrangement joins TRBV27 to TRBJ2-7, with a possible D match to TRBD2 (7 bases). Germline loops: CDR1 MNHEY, CDR2 SMNVEV (reference sequence). The CDR3 is made up of 14 amino acids. Between the trimmed V and J ends, which lost 2 bases and 5 bases, there was a span of 13 bases. For the CDR3, the DNA is TGTGCCAGCAGTTTACACAGGGAGGGCAACGAGCAGTACTTC. This sequence encodes CASSLHREGNEQYF.

A few counts support this clonotype. The chain links TRBV29-1 to TRBJ2-3; D is undetermined. The V gene's germline CDR1 is SQVTM and CDR2 ANQGSEA. The CDR3 sequence is 12 residues long. The V gene lost 6 bases and the J gene lost 4 bases, with 11 bases spanning the gap. CDR3 DNA sequence: TGCAGCGTCTCGGACCCGGCAGATACGCAGTATTTT. Translated, it gives CSVSDPADTQYF.

The chain links TRBV5-1 to TRBJ1-1; a possible D gene is TRBD1 (6 bases). Germline V CDR1 and CDR2: SGHRS, YFSETQ. Trimming pared 4 bases from V and 1 base from J, leaving 11 bases between. This CDR3 is built from 14 residues. The CDR3 DNA reads TGCGCCAGCAGCGTAGGGACATCGAACACTGAAGCTTTCTTT. It yields the protein CASSVGTSNTEAFF.

This clonotype was seen at least ten times. The chain is built from TRBV5-1 and TRBJ1-5; D not resolved. The CDR3 totals 15 residues. Per germline, CDR1 SGHRS and CDR2 YFSETQ. The V and J ends lost 0 bases and 1 base respectively, with 8 bases between them. For the CDR3, the DNA is TGCGCCAGCAGCTTGGACGGGCTAAGCAATCAGCCCCAGCATTTT. Translating gives CASSLDGLSNQPQHF. Together with reference TRBV5-1 and TRBJ1-5, the CDR3 gives the full variable domain: KAGVTQTPRYLIKTRGQQVTLSCSPISGHRSVSWYQQTPGQGLQFLFEYFSETQRNKGNFPGRFSGRQFSNSRSEMNVSTLELGDSALYLCASSLDGLSNQPQHFGDGTRLSIL.

There are many counts of this clonotype. The chain recombines TRBV10-3 with TRBJ1-1; D gene unclear. V shed 7 bases and J shed 5 bases, with 14 bases lying between them. The CDR3 runs 13 residues. Germline values: CDR1 ENHRY, CDR2 SYGVKD. CDR3 nucleotide sequence: TGTGCCATCAACCTTCAAGAAGGGACTGAAGCTTTCTTT. Translating it yields CAINLQEGTEAFF.

In this sample, this clonotype turned up many times. The chain recombines TRBV12-3 or TRBV12-4 with TRBJ1-1; D uncertain. V lost 3 bases, J lost 1 base, and 9 bases lay in between. The CDR3 totals 14 residues. The CDR3 DNA is TGTGCCAGCAGTTTTCGGCAGGAGAACACTGAAGCTTTCTTT. Encoded protein: CASSFRQENTEAFF.

This clonotype was seen only a few times. This rearrangement joins TRBV6-2 or TRBV6-3 to TRBJ2-7; D possibly corresponds to TRBD2 (5 bases). Germline values: CDR1 MNHEY, CDR2 SVGEGT. The V end was cut by 4 bases, the J end by 12 bases, with 19 bases between. This CDR3 contains 13 residues. The CDR3 nucleotides read TGTGCCAGCAGTTCCTCCATCTCAGCGGCCAGGTACTTC. Translating gives CASSSSISAARYF.

This clonotype was counted ten times or more. V is TRBV12-3 or TRBV12-4 and J is TRBJ1-5, with 7 nucleotides matching TRBD1. The CDR3 runs 13 residues. V was pared by 3 bases and J by 7 bases, with 3 bases of the junction left unmatched. CDR3 DNA sequence: TGTGCCAGCAGTTTGGACAGGACGCAGCCCCAGCATTTT. This encodes CASSLDRTQPQHF.

Many counts were recorded for this clonotype. The chain links TRBV6-5 to TRBJ1-4; the D is unclear. The CDR3 length is 17 residues. CDR1 and CDR2 from the germline V gene are MNHEY and SVGAGI. The V end lost 0 bases, the J end lost 5 bases, and 16 bases lay between the germline ends. CDR3 DNA sequence: TGTGCCAGCAGTTACTCGTTTGCCGGCGGCTACAATGAAAAACTGTTTTTT. Protein product: CASSYSFAGGYNEKLFF.

The chain links TRBV19 to TRBJ1-4; 7 nucleotides match TRBD1. Unmatched junction bases numbered 9, after V lost 7 bases and J lost 4 bases. This CDR3 contains 15 residues. Germline V gene sequence: CDR1 LNHDA, CDR2 SQIVND (reference sequence). Here the CDR3 reads CASTRPGQLNEKLFF. CDR3 DNA sequence: TGTGCCAGTACCCGCCCGGGACAGCTTAATGAAAAACTGTTTTTT. Full variable domain (missing parts from reference TRBV19 and TRBJ1-4): DGGITQSPKYLFRKEGQNVTLSCEQNLNHDAMYWYRQDPGQGLRLIYYSQIVNDFQKGDIAEGYSVSREKKESFPLTVTSAQKNPTAFYLCASTRPGQLNEKLFFGSGTQLSVL.

This clonotype was counted many times. The chain is built from TRBV9 and TRBJ2-1; 7 positions match TRBD2. The V segment lost 0 bases and the J segment 8 bases; nucleotides outside the gene matches: 11. From germline, CDR1 is SGDLS and CDR2 YYNGEE. The CDR3 length is 16 residues. The DNA of the CDR3 is TGTGCCAGCAGCGTAGCGGGCGCGGGAGATTTGCATGAGCAGTTCTTC. Protein: CASSVAGAGDLHEQFF. The full variable domain, in which reference TRBV9 and TRBJ2-1 provide the parts outside the CDR3, is DSGVTQTPKHLITATGQRVTLRCSPRSGDLSVYWYQQSLDQGLQFLIQYYNGEERAKGNILERFSAQQFPDLHSELNLSSLELGDSALYFCASSVAGAGDLHEQFFGPGTRLTVL.

Comments on this clonotype: A clone one base away is much larger, so this may be a read error. V is TRBV12-3 or TRBV12-4 and J is TRBJ2-7; TRBD2 matches 11 bases. J lost 5 bases, V lost 6 bases, and 6 bases had no gene match. The CDR3 is 14 amino acids. The CDR3 protein is CASSPTSGSDEQYF. DNA of the CDR3: TGTGCCAGCAGCCCTACTAGCGGGAGTGACGAGCAGTACTTC.

This clonotype showed up just a few times. CDR3 sequence (DNA): TGTGCCAGTAGGGGGGGAAGCGGGAGTTTGGAGACCCAGTACTTC. Translation: CASRGGSGSLETQYF. The V gene is TRBV19, the J gene TRBJ2-5; TRBD2 agrees at 8 bases. Germline V gene sequence: CDR1 LNHDA, CDR2 SQIVND (reference sequence). The CDR3 is 15 amino acids. V was clipped by 6 bases and J by 5 bases; unmatched bases: 11.